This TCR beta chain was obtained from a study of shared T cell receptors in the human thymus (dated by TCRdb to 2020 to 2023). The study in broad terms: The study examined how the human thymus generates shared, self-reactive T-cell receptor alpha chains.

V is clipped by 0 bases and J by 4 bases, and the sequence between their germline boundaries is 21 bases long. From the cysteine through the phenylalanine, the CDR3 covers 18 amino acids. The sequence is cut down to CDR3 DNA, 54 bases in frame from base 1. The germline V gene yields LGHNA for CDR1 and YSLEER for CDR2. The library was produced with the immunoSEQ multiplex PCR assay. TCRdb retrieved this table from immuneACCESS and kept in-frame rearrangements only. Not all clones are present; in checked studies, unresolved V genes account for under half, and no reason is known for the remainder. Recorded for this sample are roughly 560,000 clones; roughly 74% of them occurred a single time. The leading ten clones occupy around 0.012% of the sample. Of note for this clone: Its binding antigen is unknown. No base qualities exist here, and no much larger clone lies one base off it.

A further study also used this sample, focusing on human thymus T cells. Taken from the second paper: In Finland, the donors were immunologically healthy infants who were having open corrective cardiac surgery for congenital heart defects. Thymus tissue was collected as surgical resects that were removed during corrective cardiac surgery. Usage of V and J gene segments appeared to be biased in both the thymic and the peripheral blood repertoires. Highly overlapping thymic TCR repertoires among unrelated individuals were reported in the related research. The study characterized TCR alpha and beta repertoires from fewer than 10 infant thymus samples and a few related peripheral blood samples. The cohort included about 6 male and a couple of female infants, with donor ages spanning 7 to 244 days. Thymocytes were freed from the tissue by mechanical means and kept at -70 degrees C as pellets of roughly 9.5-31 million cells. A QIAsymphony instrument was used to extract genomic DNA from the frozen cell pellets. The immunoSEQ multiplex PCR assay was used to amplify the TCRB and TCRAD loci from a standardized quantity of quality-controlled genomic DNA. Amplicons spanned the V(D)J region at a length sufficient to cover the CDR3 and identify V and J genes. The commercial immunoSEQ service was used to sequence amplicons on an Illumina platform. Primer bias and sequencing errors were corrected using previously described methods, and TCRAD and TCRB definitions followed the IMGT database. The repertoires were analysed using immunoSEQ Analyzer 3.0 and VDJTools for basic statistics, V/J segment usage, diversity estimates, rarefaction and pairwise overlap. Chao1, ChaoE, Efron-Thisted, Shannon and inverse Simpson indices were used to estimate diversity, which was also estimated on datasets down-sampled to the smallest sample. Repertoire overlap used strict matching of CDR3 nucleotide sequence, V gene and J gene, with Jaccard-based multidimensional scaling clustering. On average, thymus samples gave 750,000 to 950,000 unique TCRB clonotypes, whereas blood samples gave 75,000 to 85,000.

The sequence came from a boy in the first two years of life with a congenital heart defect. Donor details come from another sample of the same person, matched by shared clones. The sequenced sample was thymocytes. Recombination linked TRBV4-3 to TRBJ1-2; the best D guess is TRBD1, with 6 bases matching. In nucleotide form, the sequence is TGCGCCAGCAGCCAAGATGGGTTCAGGGGACCGTTGGGCTATGGCTACACCTTC. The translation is CASSQDGFRGPLGYGYTF.